Shown below are 5 T cell receptor beta chains from a single sample sequenced in a study of blood T cell repertoires in COVID-19. Only in-frame clones appear in the TCRdb table, and some are missing; sequencing was by immunoSEQ multiplex PCR. The table lists some 70,000 clones, 75% to 85% of them singletons, with approximately 22% in the top ten. Sequencing was done on a sample of peripheral blood. These TCRs come from a woman aged 70-85 years with acute or convalescent COVID-19.

J is TRBJ1-1 and V is TRBV18; D unclear. Trimming removed 2 bases at V and 1 base at J, with 8 bases between. CDR1 is KGHSH and CDR2 is LQKENI in the germline V gene. The CDR3 spans 14 residues. CDR3 DNA: TGTGCCAGCTCACCAATAACCAGGAACACTGAAGCTTTCTTT. Translated: CASSPITRNTEAFF.

The sample holds a few counts of this clone. The genes are TRBV7-9 and TRBJ2-2; TRBD1 aligns across 7 bases. V was pared by 1 base and J by 3 bases, with 5 bases of the junction left unmatched. CDR3 size: 16 residues. Germline CDR1 SEHNR, CDR2 FQNEAQ (reference sequence). The CDR3 loop reads CASSLGTGFYTGELFF. The CDR3, as DNA: TGTGCCAGCAGCTTAGGGACAGGTTTTTACACCGGGGAGCTGTTTTTT.

V and J are TRBV28 and TRBJ1-5; 7 positions agree with TRBD1. After removal of 3 bases from V and 4 bases from J, the junction contained 12 bases not matched to a gene. CDR3 length: 17 residues. Germline-derived CDR1 and CDR2 are MDHEN and SYDVKM. CDR3 coding DNA: TGTGCCAGCAGTTTTGAGAGAGGCAGGGGGGTGAATCAGCCCCAGCATTTT. Amino acid sequence: CASSFERGRGVNQPQHF.

The chain is built from TRBV28 and TRBJ2-7, with D perhaps matching TRBD2 (6 bases). The CDR3 loop spans 15 amino acids. Trimming took off 4 bases at V and 5 bases at J, with 18 bases between the two ends. Per germline, CDR1 MDHEN and CDR2 SYDVKM. The CDR3 loop is CASSSPGSSGDEQYF. CDR3 DNA: TGTGCCAGCAGTTCCCCGGGATCCTCGGGGGACGAGCAGTACTTC.

A single count supports this clone. DNA for the CDR3: TGCAGTGCTAGTGGGACAGTCCCCACAGATACGCAGTATTTT. Translated: CSASGTVPTDTQYF. The J gene is TRBJ2-3, the V gene TRBV20-1; 7 bases fit TRBD1. CDR1 is DFQATT, CDR2 SNEGSKA, per germline (reference sequence). The CDR3 loop spans 14 amino acids. The V gene end was trimmed by 3 bases and the J gene end by 2 bases; junction bases not matched to a gene: 5.